This T cell receptor beta chain was identified in a study of OX40 agonist ivuxolimab in advanced cancers. Study in general: Aged about 20 to 80 with a mean of approximately 57 years, they were 75% to 85% male.

CDR3 length equals 11 residues. Germline CDR1 and CDR2: SNHLY and FYNNEI. V was cut by 3 bases and J by 7 bases, with 4 bases left in between. TCRdb keeps only in-frame clones here, not all; method: immunoSEQ multiplex PCR. The repertoire includes some 45,000 clones, roughly four fifths of them detected once, and about 2% sits in the top ten. The sequencing used CD4+ or CD8+ T cells sorted from blood, collected in a trial of the OX40 agonist ivuxolimab. This TCR derives from an adult with an advanced solid tumor such as melanoma, head and neck, liver or kidney cancer. The gene calls are TRBV2 and TRBJ2-1; D uncertain. CDR3 protein: CASSEWNEQFF. Written as DNA, the CDR3 is TGTGCCAGCAGTGAGTGGAATGAGCAGTTCTTC.